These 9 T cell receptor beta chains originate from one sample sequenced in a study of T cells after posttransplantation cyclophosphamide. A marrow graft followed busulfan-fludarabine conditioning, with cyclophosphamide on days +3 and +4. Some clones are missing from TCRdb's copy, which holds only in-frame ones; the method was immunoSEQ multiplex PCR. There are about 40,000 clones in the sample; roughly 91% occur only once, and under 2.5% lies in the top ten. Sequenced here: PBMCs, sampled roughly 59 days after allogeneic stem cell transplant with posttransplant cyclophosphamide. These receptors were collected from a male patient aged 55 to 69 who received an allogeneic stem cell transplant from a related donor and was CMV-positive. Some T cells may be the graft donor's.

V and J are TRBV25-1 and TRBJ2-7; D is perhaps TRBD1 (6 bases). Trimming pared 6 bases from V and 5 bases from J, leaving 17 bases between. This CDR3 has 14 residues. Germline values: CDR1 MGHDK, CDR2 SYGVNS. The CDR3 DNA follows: TGTGCCAGCAGCGATACAGGGTCCCGGGACGAGCAGTACTTC. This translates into CASSDTGSRDEQYF.

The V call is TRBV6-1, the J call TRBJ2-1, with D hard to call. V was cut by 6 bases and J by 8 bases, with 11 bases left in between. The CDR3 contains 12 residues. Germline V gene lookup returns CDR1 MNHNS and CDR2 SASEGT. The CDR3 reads CASSPLLYEQFF. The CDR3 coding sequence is TGTGCCAGCAGCCCTCTTCTCTATGAGCAGTTCTTC.

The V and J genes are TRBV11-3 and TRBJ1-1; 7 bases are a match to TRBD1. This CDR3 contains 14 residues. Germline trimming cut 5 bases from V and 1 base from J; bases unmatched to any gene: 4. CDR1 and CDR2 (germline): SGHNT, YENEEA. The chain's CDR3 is CASSGGQTNTEAFF. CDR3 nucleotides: TGTGCCAGCAGCGGGGGACAGACGAACACTGAAGCTTTCTTT.

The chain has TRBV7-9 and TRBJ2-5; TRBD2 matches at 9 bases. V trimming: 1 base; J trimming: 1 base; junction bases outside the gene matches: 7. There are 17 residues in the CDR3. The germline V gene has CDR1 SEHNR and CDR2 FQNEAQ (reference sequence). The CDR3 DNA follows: TGTGCCAGCAGCTTAGGGAATGGCGGGGGGGCCCAAGAGACCCAGTACTTC. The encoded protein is CASSLGNGGGAQETQYF.

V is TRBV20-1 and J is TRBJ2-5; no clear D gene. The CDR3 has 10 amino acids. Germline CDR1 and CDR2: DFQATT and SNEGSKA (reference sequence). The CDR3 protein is CGVGLETQYF. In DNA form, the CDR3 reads TGCGGAGTCGGGTTAGAGACCCAGTACTTC.

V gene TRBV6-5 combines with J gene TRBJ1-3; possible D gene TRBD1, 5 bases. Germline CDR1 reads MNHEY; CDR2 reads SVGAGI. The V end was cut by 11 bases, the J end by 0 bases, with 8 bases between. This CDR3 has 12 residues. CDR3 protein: CASRASGNTIYF. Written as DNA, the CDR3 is TGTGCCTCCAGGGCCTCTGGAAACACCATATATTTT.

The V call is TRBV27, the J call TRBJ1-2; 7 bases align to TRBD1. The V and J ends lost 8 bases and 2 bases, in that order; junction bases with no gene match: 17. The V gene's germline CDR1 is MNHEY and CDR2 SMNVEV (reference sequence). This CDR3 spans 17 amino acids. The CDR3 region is CASRSNRGPQINYGYTF. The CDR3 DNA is TGTGCCAGCCGCTCAAACAGGGGCCCCCAAATAAACTATGGCTACACCTTC.

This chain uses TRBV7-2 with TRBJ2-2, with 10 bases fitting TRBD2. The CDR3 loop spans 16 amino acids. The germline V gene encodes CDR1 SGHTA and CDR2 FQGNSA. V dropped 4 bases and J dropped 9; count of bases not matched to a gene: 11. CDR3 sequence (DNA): TGTGCCAGCAGCTCCCCGGGCCTAGCGGGGGTCCGGGAGCTGTTTTTT. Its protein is CASSSPGLAGVRELFF.

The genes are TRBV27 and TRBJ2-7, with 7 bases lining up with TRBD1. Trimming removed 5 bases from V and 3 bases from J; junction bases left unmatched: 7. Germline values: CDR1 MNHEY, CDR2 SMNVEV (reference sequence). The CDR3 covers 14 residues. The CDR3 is CASSPTGLNYEQYF. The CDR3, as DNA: TGTGCCAGCAGTCCGACAGGGCTGAACTACGAGCAGTACTTC.